The 28 T cell receptor beta chains presented below share a single source sample, sequenced in a study of T cell responses to AZD1222 COVID-19 vaccine (TCRdb year 2021). Taken with the paper, the label for time point translates to: baseline before first vaccination. Libraries were built with the immunoSEQ multiplex PCR assay. Drawn from immuneACCESS, this table holds only the in-frame rearrangements with V and J called that TCRdb kept. Clones are partly lost; checked studies trace under half to an unresolved V gene and leave the rest unexplained. For this sample the table gives approximately 190,000 clones, of which approximately 91% were detected only once. The top ten clonotypes cover approximately 0.97% of the sample. The sequenced sample was peripheral blood, obtained on day 0 of AZD1222 vaccination. The receptor source for this set is an adult in good health.

The chain employs TRBV7-7 and TRBJ1-3, with D perhaps matching TRBD1 (5 bases). V was cut by 0 bases and J by 4 bases, with 7 bases left in between. The V gene's germline CDR1 is SSHAT and CDR2 FNYEAQ (reference sequence). This CDR3 is 14 amino acids long. CDR3 DNA: TGTGCCAGCAGCTTAGCGGGGGTCGGAAACACCATATATTTT. Residues: CASSLAGVGNTIYF.

This clone appeared a few times. The chain joins TRBV7-5 to TRBJ1-3. TRBV7-5 is deemed a pseudogene. This CDR3 has 16 amino acids. For the CDR3, the DNA is TGTGTCACAACGCTACCGTCTGGATCCCCCGGAAACACCATATATTTT. Translating gives CVTTLPSGSPGNTIYF.

The gene calls are TRBV6-4 and TRBJ2-7, with TRBD2 matching over 8 bases. This CDR3 is 15 amino acids long. Unmatched junction bases numbered 8, after V lost 4 bases and J lost 3 bases. Germline lookup yields CDR1 MRHNA and CDR2 SNTAGT. In nucleotides, the CDR3 is TGTGCCAGCAGTGGGACTAGCTCCTCGCTCTACGAGCAGTACTTC. Its translation is CASSGTSSSLYEQYF.

The chain carries TRBV9 and TRBJ2-5, with D unclear. The CDR3 consists of 15 residues. V lost 0 bases and J lost 5, with 14 bases in between. Germline values: CDR1 SGDLS, CDR2 YYNGEE. The DNA of the CDR3 is TGTGCCAGCAGCGTAGTTGGGGTTACGTGGGAGACCCAGTACTTC. It translates to CASSVVGVTWETQYF.

A single count supports this clone. CDR3 protein: CASSLTRGYEQYF. The DNA for the CDR3 is TGTGCCAGCAGCTTAACGAGAGGGTACGAGCAGTACTTC. The V and J genes are TRBV11-2 and TRBJ2-7, with D possibly being TRBD2 (5 bases). CDR3 length: 13 residues. The V end was cut by 2 bases, the J end by 4 bases, with 9 bases between. CDR1 and CDR2 from the germline V gene are SGHAT and FQNNGV.

V usage is TRBV10-2 and J usage is TRBJ1-2; D is possibly TRBD1 (5 bases). Germline V lookup: CDR1 WSHSY, CDR2 SAAADI. Trimming cost V 7 bases and J 5 bases, with 17 bases left between them. The CDR3 is 14 amino acids. CDR3 nucleotides: TGCGCCAGCATACGTGAGGGGTCCCAGTATGGCTACACCTTC. It yields the protein CASIREGSQYGYTF.

The V call is TRBV9, the J call TRBJ2-2; 7 bases align to TRBD1. After removal of 4 bases from V and 10 bases from J, the junction contained 13 bases not matched to a gene. Per germline, CDR1 SGDLS and CDR2 YYNGEE. The CDR3 extends over 15 amino acids. The CDR3 region is CASSRTDRPTEELFF. Here the CDR3 DNA reads TGTGCCAGCAGCCGTACGGACAGGCCCACAGAGGAGCTGTTTTTT.

Remarks on this clone: The same CDR3 can be traced to other DNA sequences in this sample. The CDR3 loop reads CSARTVGYTF. The CDR3 DNA sequence: TGCAGTGCAAGGACGGTTGGCTACACCTTC. The chain uses TRBV20-1 and TRBJ1-2, with D uncertain. V was pared by 6 bases and J by 7 bases, with 9 bases between. The CDR3 length is 10 residues. CDR1 and CDR2 from the germline V gene are DFQATT and SNEGSKA (reference sequence).

The chain recombines TRBV5-1 with TRBJ2-1, with a weak D call TRBD2 (5 bases). This CDR3 has 15 amino acids. The germline V and J ends were trimmed by 0 bases and 9 bases, with 16 bases remaining between them. Looked up from germline, CDR1 is SGHRS and CDR2 is YFSETQ. The CDR3 bases are TGCGCCAGCAGCTTGGCCGGGAACCTCATGCCTGAGCAGTTCTTC. As protein: CASSLAGNLMPEQFF. Using reference TRBV5-1 and TRBJ2-1 for the parts outside the CDR3, the full variable domain is KAGVTQTPRYLIKTRGQQVTLSCSPISGHRSVSWYQQTPGQGLQFLFEYFSETQRNKGNFPGRFSGRQFSNSRSEMNVSTLELGDSALYLCASSLAGNLMPEQFFGPGTRLTVL.

The chain couples TRBV13 to TRBJ2-7; unclear D gene. Germline values: CDR1 PRHDT, CDR2 FYEKMQ (reference sequence). V was trimmed by 5 bases and J by 2 bases, leaving 13 bases between them. CDR3 length: 14 amino acids. CDR3 DNA: TGTGCCAGCAGCCCAACGGACGGAACCTACGAGCAGTACTTC. This encodes CASSPTDGTYEQYF.

This clone was seen only once. The chain employs TRBV9 and TRBJ2-1, with TRBD1 identical over 7 bases. With V trimmed by 4 bases and J by 2 bases, 18 bases remained unmatched. Germline CDR1 SGDLS, CDR2 YYNGEE. CDR3 size: 19 residues. This CDR3 reads CASSFSTLTGVRAYNEQFF. The CDR3 DNA sequence: TGTGCCAGCAGCTTTAGCACTCTAACAGGGGTACGGGCCTACAATGAGCAGTTCTTC.

The chain joins TRBV20-1 to TRBJ2-2; 7 nucleotides match TRBD2. The CDR3 has 14 amino acids. Per germline, CDR1 DFQATT and CDR2 SNEGSKA (reference sequence). V lost 3 bases and J lost 4; bases outside the gene matches: 5. The CDR3: CSASPGGGTGELFF. The CDR3 coding sequence is TGCAGTGCTAGTCCGGGCGGGGGCACCGGGGAGCTGTTTTTT.

A single count supports this clone. V and J are TRBV27 and TRBJ2-7, with a possible D match to TRBD2 (6 bases). Trimming took off 1 base at V and 2 bases at J, with 15 bases between the two ends. Germline assignment: CDR1 MNHEY and CDR2 SMNVEV (reference sequence). This CDR3 spans 16 amino acids. CDR3 loop: CASSLYPRDDAYEQYF. The CDR3 DNA is TGTGCCAGCAGTTTATATCCGCGGGACGACGCCTACGAGCAGTACTTC.

This clone was observed once. In DNA form, the CDR3 reads TGCGCCAGCAGTGGACCTAGACTAGCCCCAGATACGCAGTATTTT. Its translation is CASSGPRLAPDTQYF. The chain couples TRBV10-1 to TRBJ2-3, with 7 nucleotides matching TRBD2. The germline V gene encodes CDR1 WNHNN and CDR2 SYGVQD (reference sequence). Trimming removed 4 bases from V and 4 bases from J; junction bases left unmatched: 8. The CDR3 extends over 15 amino acids.

CDR3 region: CASRPGVSGANVLTF. DNA of the CDR3: TGTGCCAGCAGACCAGGGGTCTCTGGGGCCAACGTCCTGACTTTC. V is TRBV5-4 and J is TRBJ2-6; TRBD1 is a possible D gene (6 bases). The V and J ends lost 5 bases and 0 bases respectively, with 9 bases between them. The CDR3 has 15 residues. CDR1 is SGHNT, CDR2 YYREEE, per germline (reference sequence).

The chain combines TRBV5-8 with TRBJ1-2, with 8 bases lining up with TRBD1. The germline V gene encodes CDR1 SGHTS and CDR2 YDEGEE. This CDR3 has 13 amino acids. The junction had 6 bases not matched to a gene; V was cut back by 4 bases and J by 7 bases. This chain's CDR3 is CASSPRTGPGYTF. DNA of the CDR3: TGTGCCAGCAGCCCTAGGACAGGGCCTGGCTACACCTTC. The full variable domain, in which reference TRBV5-8 and TRBJ1-2 provide the parts outside the CDR3, is EAGVTQSPTHLIKTRGQQATLRCSPISGHTSVYWYQQALGLGLQFLLWYDEGEERNRGNFPPRFSGRQFPNYSSELNVNALELEDSALYLCASSPRTGPGYTFGSGTRLTVV.

The chain has TRBV28 and TRBJ2-5; D tentatively fits TRBD1 or TRBD2 (6 bases each). The ends were cut back, 5 bases at V and 2 bases at J, with 15 bases in the middle. The germline gives CDR1 MDHEN, CDR2 SYDVKM. The CDR3 length is 15 residues. The CDR3 sequence is CASSGGGALQETQYF. The CDR3 bases are TGTGCCAGCAGTGGGGGCGGGGCCCTACAAGAGACCCAGTACTTC.

Note on this clone: An end of the junction does not agree with germline; a read error may underlie this. The chain combines TRBV7-2 with TRBJ2-1, with D perhaps matching TRBD2 (6 bases). CDR1 is SGHTA and CDR2 is FQGNSA in the germline V gene. The CDR3 totals 12 residues. The CDR3 sequence: CASSLRWGEPFF. In DNA, the CDR3 is TGTGCCAGCAGCTTAAGGTGGGGGGAGCCGTTCTTC.

The genes are TRBV6-5 and TRBJ2-4; 7 bases line up with TRBD1. There are 14 residues in the CDR3. J lost 1 base, V lost 8 bases, and 5 bases had no gene match. CDR1 is MNHEY, CDR2 SVGAGI, per germline. CDR3 residues: CASGDSFAKNIQYF. CDR3 coding DNA: TGTGCCAGCGGGGACAGCTTCGCCAAAAACATTCAGTACTTC.

This chain connects TRBV11-3 to TRBJ2-1, with D tentatively TRBD1 (7 bases). The CDR3 covers 15 residues. V was cut by 5 bases and J by 0 bases, with 11 bases left in between. Germline CDR1 and CDR2: SGHNT and YENEEA. In DNA form, the CDR3 reads TGTGCCAGCAGCCCAGGGGGACTCTCCTACAATGAGCAGTTCTTC. This encodes CASSPGGLSYNEQFF.

The chain has TRBV15 and TRBJ2-3; D tentatively fits TRBD1 or TRBD2 (5 bases each). Germline V CDR1 and CDR2: LNHNV, YYDKDF (reference sequence). Trimming cost V 1 base and J 0 bases, with 8 bases left between them. The CDR3 loop spans 15 amino acids. The CDR3 region has the DNA TGTGCCACCAGCAGAGTGGGACCTAGCACAGATACGCAGTATTTT. Protein product: CATSRVGPSTDTQYF. Supplemented by reference TRBV15 and TRBJ2-3, the full variable domain reads DAMVIQNPRYQVTQFGKPVTLSCSQTLNHNVMYWYQQKSSQAPKLLFHYYDKDFNNEADTPDNFQSRRPNTSFCFLDIRSPGLGDTAMYLCATSRVGPSTDTQYFGPGTRLTVL.

The rearrangement joins TRBV5-1 to TRBJ2-7, with D uncertain. CDR1 is SGHRS and CDR2 is YFSETQ in the germline V gene. This CDR3 spans 13 amino acids. V shed 4 bases and J shed 0 bases, with 8 bases lying between them. The chain's CDR3 is CASSPISSYEQYF. The CDR3 DNA follows: TGCGCCAGCAGCCCAATTTCCTCCTACGAGCAGTACTTC. Complete variable domain (other parts from reference TRBV5-1 and TRBJ2-7): KAGVTQTPRYLIKTRGQQVTLSCSPISGHRSVSWYQQTPGQGLQFLFEYFSETQRNKGNFPGRFSGRQFSNSRSEMNVSTLELGDSALYLCASSPISSYEQYFGPGTRLTVT.

J is TRBJ1-3 and V is TRBV5-1; D gene unclear. V lost 4 bases, J lost 0 bases, and 17 bases lay in between. Germline-derived CDR1 and CDR2 are SGHRS and YFSETQ. CDR3 length: 17 residues. The chain's CDR3 is CASSVTASLSSGNTIYF. The CDR3 DNA follows: TGCGCCAGCAGCGTAACAGCCTCCTTAAGCTCTGGAAACACCATATATTTT.

V and J are TRBV6-5 and TRBJ1-1; 8 bases agree with TRBD1. This CDR3 has 14 residues. Germline trimming cut 0 bases from V and 6 bases from J; bases unmatched to any gene: 3. CDR1 is MNHEY, CDR2 SVGAGI, per germline. CDR3 nucleotides: TGTGCCAGCAGTTACTCCTCACAGGGGGCTGAAGCTTTCTTT. Amino acid sequence: CASSYSSQGAEAFF.

The genes are TRBV20-1 and TRBJ1-4; D gene unclear. This CDR3 contains 11 residues. The germline V and J ends were trimmed by 8 bases and 13 bases, with 17 bases remaining between them. Looked up from germline, CDR1 is DFQATT and CDR2 is SNEGSKA (reference sequence). CDR3 in DNA: TGCAGTACAAACGGGCAAAACGGACTGTTTTTT. Translation gives CSTNGQNGLFF.

The rearrangement links TRBV6-5 to TRBJ1-2; 7 positions agree with TRBD1. Germline V gene lookup returns CDR1 MNHEY and CDR2 SVGAGI. The V and J ends lost 0 bases and 0 bases, in that order; junction bases with no gene match: 1. This CDR3 has 15 amino acids. CDR3 in amino acids: CASSYSGGSNYGYTF. DNA for the CDR3: TGTGCCAGCAGTTACTCAGGGGGCTCTAACTATGGCTACACCTTC.

In this sample, this clone turned up once. The V and J genes are TRBV28 and TRBJ2-7; 9 nucleotides align to TRBD2. The junction had 4 bases not matched to a gene; V was cut back by 5 bases and J by 2 bases. In germline, CDR1 is MDHEN, CDR2 SYDVKM. This CDR3 has 14 residues. CDR3 nucleotides: TGTGCCAGCAGTCGCGGGGGGGTTCCCTACGAGCAGTACTTC. It specifies CASSRGGVPYEQYF.

CDR3 region: CASSGGDGPNSPLHF. DNA for the CDR3: TGCGCCAGCAGCGGAGGGGACGGACCCAATTCACCCCTCCACTTT. The chain has TRBV5-1 and TRBJ1-6; weak D call: TRBD1 (5 bases). Trimming left V 4 bases short and J 7 bases short, with 15 bases between. Germline V gene data show CDR1 as SGHRS and CDR2 as YFSETQ. The CDR3 sequence is 15 residues long.